This T cell receptor (beta chain) was profiled in a study of cytomegalovirus exposure and HLA in healthy donors. Study-level results: An analysis that was carried out later associated some 17,000 TCR beta sequences with HLA alleles at 0.05 false discovery rate. As a later analysis showed, several of the most significant clusters appeared to be linked to common viral pathogens. Cytomegalovirus association was listed for 170 or so TCR beta chains.

Of note for this clone: What it binds is unknown.

With 60 Vbeta and 13 Jbeta primers, the PCR was carried out. This table comes from immunoSEQ multiplex PCR, and its TCRdb copy is limited to in-frame clones, with some not included. The sample lists more than 130,000 clones, approximately 73% occurring once. The V gene lost 2 bases and the J gene lost 8 bases, with 12 bases spanning the gap. The CDR3 spans 13 residues. Germline V gene lookup returns CDR1 MNHNS and CDR2 SASEGT. This TCR was recovered from a human donor in good health. This chain links TRBV6-1 with TRBJ1-2, with a possible D match to TRBD1 (5 bases). Source material: PBMCs. CDR3 sequence: CASSEFQGLGYTF. The CDR3 DNA is TGTGCCAGCAGTGAATTTCAGGGTCTGGGCTACACCTTC.